This is a list of T cell receptor beta chains from one sample in a study of beta chain features in type 1 diabetes. Using immunoSEQ multiplex PCR, the repertoire was profiled, and TCRdb retains in-frame clones only, with some absent. The sample shows under 450,000 clones, approximately 15% of them seen only once. Sequenced material: naive CD4+ T cells from blood. Every receptor here comes from a man in his thirties or forties in good health. CDR3s include the opening cysteine and the closing phenylalanine or tryptophan. The D gene is left open where the match is weak. The size field is filled for only some rows; it gives once, few, many or a size class.

V	J	size	D	CDR3	DNA
TRBV25-1	TRBJ1-1	NA	TRBD1	CASSDPNRGNTEAFF	TGTGCCAGCAGTGACCCCAACAGGGGGAACACTGAAGCTTTCTTT
TRBV9	TRBJ2-1	few	TRBD2	CASSVGGSGRAVEQFF	TGTGCCAGCAGCGTAGGGGGTAGCGGGAGGGCCGTTGAGCAGTTCTTC
TRBV5-1	TRBJ2-1	NA	TRBD2	CASSLAGGNNEQFF	TGCGCCAGCAGCTTAGCGGGAGGGAACAATGAGCAGTTCTTC
TRBV5-1	TRBJ2-5	few	TRBD1	CASSLVSPTGEETQYF	TGCGCCAGCAGCTTGGTATCCCCGACAGGGGAAGAGACCCAGTACTTC
TRBV29-1	TRBJ1-4	many	NA	CSGRVSGEKLFF	TGCAGCGGCAGGGTCTCCGGGGAAAAACTGTTTTTT
TRBV13	TRBJ2-3	few	NA	CASSLRIGDTDTQYF	TGTGCCAGCAGCTTAAGGATCGGGGACACAGATACGCAGTATTTT
TRBV7-2	TRBJ2-3	few	NA	CASRPSSTDTQYF	TGTGCCAGCAGGCCTAGTTCCACAGATACGCAGTATTTT
TRBV7-9	TRBJ1-1	NA	NA	CASAKAEAFF	TGTGCCAGCGCCAAAGCTGAAGCTTTCTTT
TRBV5-1	TRBJ2-2	few	NA	CASSLAPAGELFF	TGCGCCAGCAGCTTGGCCCCAGCCGGGGAGCTGTTTTTT
TRBV7-2	TRBJ2-1	NA	NA	CASSLALTSPQNNNEQFF	TGTGCCAGCAGCTTAGCGCTCACTAGCCCCCAAAATAACAATGAGCAGTTCTTC
TRBV7-9	TRBJ2-4	few	NA	CASTRETGTFQYF	TGTGCCAGCACCCGGGAAACCGGGACCTTTCAGTACTTC
TRBV30	TRBJ2-2	few	TRBD1	CAWRQGANTGELFF	TGTGCCTGGAGACAGGGGGCGAACACCGGGGAGCTGTTTTTT
TRBV4-1	TRBJ2-1	few	TRBD2	CASSRRAGADVYNEQFF	TGCGCCAGCAGCCGACGGGCGGGAGCGGACGTCTACAATGAGCAGTTCTTC
TRBV19	TRBJ2-3	few	NA	CASRTQGGRTDTQYF	TGTGCCAGTCGAACTCAGGGAGGTAGAACAGATACGCAGTATTTT
TRBV5-4	TRBJ1-1	NA	NA	CASSLAGRAEAFF	TGTGCCAGCAGTCTGGCAGGAAGGGCTGAAGCTTTCTTT
TRBV30	TRBJ2-5	NA	TRBD2	CAWSGLAGVMETQYF	TGTGCCTGGAGCGGACTAGCGGGAGTTATGGAGACCCAGTACTTC
TRBV5-6	TRBJ2-3	few	NA	CASSLWREILRPDTQYF	TGTGCCAGCAGCTTATGGCGGGAAATCCTGAGGCCAGATACGCAGTATTTT
TRBV14	TRBJ2-5	NA	NA	CASSLSPGLETQYF	TGTGCCAGCAGCCTAAGTCCGGGTTTGGAGACCCAGTACTTC
TRBV19	TRBJ2-3	NA	NA	CASSIGPSNTQYF	TGTGCCAGTAGTATAGGCCCCTCGAATACGCAGTATTTT
TRBV6-4	TRBJ2-1	NA	NA	CASSDGRASYNEQFF	TGTGCCAGCAGTGATGGCCGAGCCTCCTACAATGAGCAGTTCTTC
TRBV5-1	TRBJ2-3	few	TRBD2	CASQRGINTDTQYF	TGCGCCAGTCAGCGGGGAATTAACACAGATACGCAGTATTTT